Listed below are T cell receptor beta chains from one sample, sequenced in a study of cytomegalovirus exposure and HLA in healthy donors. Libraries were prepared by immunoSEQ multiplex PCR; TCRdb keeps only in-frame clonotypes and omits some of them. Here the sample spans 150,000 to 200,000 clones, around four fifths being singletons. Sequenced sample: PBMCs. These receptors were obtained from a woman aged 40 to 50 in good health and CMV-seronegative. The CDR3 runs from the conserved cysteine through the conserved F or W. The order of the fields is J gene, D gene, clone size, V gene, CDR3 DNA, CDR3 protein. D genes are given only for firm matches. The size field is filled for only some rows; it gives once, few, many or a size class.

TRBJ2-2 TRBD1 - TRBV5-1 TGCGCCAGCAGACTTGACAGGGGGAACACCGGGGAGCTGTTTTTT CASRLDRGNTGELFF
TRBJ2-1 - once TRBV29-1 TGCAGCGTTAAAGGGGGGGATGAGCAGTTCTTC CSVKGGDEQFF
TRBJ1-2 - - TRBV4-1 TGCGCCAGCAGCCAAATCCTGCAGGGTGGGGGCTACACCTTC CASSQILQGGGYTF
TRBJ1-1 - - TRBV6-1 TGTGCCAGCAGTGTAAAAGGGGACACTGAAGCTTTCTTT CASSVKGDTEAFF
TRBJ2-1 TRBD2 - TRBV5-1 TGCGCCAGCAGTTGGACTAGCGATTACAATGAGCAGTTCTTC CASSWTSDYNEQFF
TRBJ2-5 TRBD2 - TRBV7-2 TGTGCCAGCAGCTCGACTAGCGGCGAGACCCAGTACTTC CASSSTSGETQYF
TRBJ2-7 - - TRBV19 TGTGCCAGTAGAGAGAATGACAGGTTCCGATACGAGCAGTACTTC CASRENDRFRYEQYF
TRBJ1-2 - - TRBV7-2 TGTGCCAGCAGCTTAGTTTTCGACTATGGCTACACCTTC CASSLVFDYGYTF
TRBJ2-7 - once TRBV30 TGTGCCTGGAGTGAGGGGATCTCCTACGAGCAGTACTTC CAWSEGISYEQYF
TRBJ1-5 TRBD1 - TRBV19 TGTGCCAGTAGAATCTCGGGACAGGGCAATCAGCCCCAGCATTTT CASRISGQGNQPQHF
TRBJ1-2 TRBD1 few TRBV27 TGTGCCAGCAGTGCCCAGGGACAGTCCTATGGCTACACCTTC CASSAQGQSYGYTF
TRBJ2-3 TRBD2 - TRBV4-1 TGCGCCAGCAGCCAGGCAAGCGGGAGCGCAGATACGCAGTATTTT CASSQASGSADTQYF
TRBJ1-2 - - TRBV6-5 TGTGCCAGCAGCCGCCGGGGGGGCTATGGCTACACCTTC CASSRRGGYGYTF
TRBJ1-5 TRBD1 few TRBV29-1 TGCAGCGTACAGACAGGGCCCGGCAATCAGCCCCAGCATTTT CSVQTGPGNQPQHF
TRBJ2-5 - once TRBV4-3 TGCGCCAGCAGCCAAAGCGGCAGCCCCGTCGGCGGGACCCAGTACTTC CASSQSGSPVGGTQYF
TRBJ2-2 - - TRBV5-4 TGTGCCAGCAGCCGGGTCTCTAACACCGGGGAGCTGTTTTTT CASSRVSNTGELFF
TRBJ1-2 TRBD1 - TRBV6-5 TGTGCCAGCAGAAAGGGGGCGCGAGCTAATGGCTACACCTTC CASRKGARANGYTF
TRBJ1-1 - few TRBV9 TGTGCCAGCAGCGTAGGGCCGGAGGGCACTGAAGCTTTCTTT CASSVGPEGTEAFF
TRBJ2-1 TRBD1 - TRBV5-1 TGCGCCAGCAGCTTCAGAGCCTCCTGGACAGGGGGTGGGAATGAGCAGTTCTTC CASSFRASWTGGGNEQFF
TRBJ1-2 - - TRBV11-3 TGTGCCAGCAGCTTCCACCCTCAGGGGCGCTATGGCTACACCTTC CASSFHPQGRYGYTF
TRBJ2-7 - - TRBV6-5 TGTGCCAGCAGGGGCCTGACCTACGAGCAGTACTTC CASRGLTYEQYF
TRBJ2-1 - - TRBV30 TGTGCCCGAAACAGGGGGGGTTCCTACAATGAGCAGTTCTTC CARNRGGSYNEQFF
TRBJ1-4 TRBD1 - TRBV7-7 TGTGCCAGCAGCTCACTACAGGGGGCAAAGGAAAAACTGTTTTTT CASSSLQGAKEKLFF
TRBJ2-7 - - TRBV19 TGTGCCAGTAATCCTAGCGTAGATCCCTACGAGCAGTACTTC CASNPSVDPYEQYF
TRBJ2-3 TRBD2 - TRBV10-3 TGTGCCATCAGTGAGTCGAACGGACTAGCGGGAGGCACAGATACGCAGTATTTT CAISESNGLAGGTDTQYF
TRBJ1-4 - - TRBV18 TGTGCCAGCTCACGGGACTTGGGTAATGAAAAACTGTTTTTT CASSRDLGNEKLFF
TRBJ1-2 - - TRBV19 TGTGCCAGTAGTATCAGGACAGAGAACTATGGCTACACCTTC CASSIRTENYGYTF
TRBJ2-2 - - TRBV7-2 TGTGCCAGCAGCCAAGCGGGACAGGCCGCGAACACCGGGGAGCTGTTTTTT CASSQAGQAANTGELFF
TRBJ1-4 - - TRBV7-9 TGTGCCAGCAGTTACCTTTCAGGGAGGGGGGCAACTAATGAAAAACTGTTTTTT CASSYLSGRGATNEKLFF
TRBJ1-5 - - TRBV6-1 TGTGCCAGCAGTGAGGTGGAGGGGCAGCCCCAGCATTTT CASSEVEGQPQHF
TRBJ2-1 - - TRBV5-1 TGCGCCAGCAGCTTGGGTTCAGATGAGCAGTTCTTC CASSLGSDEQFF
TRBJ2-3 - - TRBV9 TGTGCCAGCAGCTCGGGATCCCGCACAGATACGCAGTATTTT CASSSGSRTDTQYF
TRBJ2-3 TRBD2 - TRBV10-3 TGTGCCATCAGGTATCAGCGGGAGGGCCGTAAAGATACGCAGTATTTT CAIRYQREGRKDTQYF
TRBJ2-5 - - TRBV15 TGTGCCACCAGCAGAACCGGACAGTTCCAAGAGACCCAGTACTTC CATSRTGQFQETQYF
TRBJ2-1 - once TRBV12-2 TGTGCAAGTGCTTTAGCGGGAGTAAACAATGAGCAGTTCTTC CASALAGVNNEQFF
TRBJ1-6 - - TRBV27 TGTGCCAGCAGTCCAACACAGGGCACACCCCTCCACTTT CASSPTQGTPLHF